This entry concerns a single TCR beta chain. The data originate from a study of technical replicates of blood from several donors. Produced via immunoSEQ multiplex PCR; TCRdb's table is partial and in-frame only. The sample holds about 93,000 clones, about 95% seen once. Sequencing used T cells isolated from PBMCs. The TCR comes from a human donor in good health.

This chain's CDR3 is CASSLGGGRTDTQYF. Written as DNA, the CDR3 is TGCGCCAGCAGCTTGGGCGGGGGGAGGACAGATACGCAGTATTTT. V usage is TRBV5-1 and J usage is TRBJ2-3; 8 nucleotides agree with TRBD2. Germline values: CDR1 SGHRS, CDR2 YFSETQ. There are 15 residues in the CDR3. The junction had 3 bases not matched to a gene; V was cut back by 0 bases and J by 3 bases.